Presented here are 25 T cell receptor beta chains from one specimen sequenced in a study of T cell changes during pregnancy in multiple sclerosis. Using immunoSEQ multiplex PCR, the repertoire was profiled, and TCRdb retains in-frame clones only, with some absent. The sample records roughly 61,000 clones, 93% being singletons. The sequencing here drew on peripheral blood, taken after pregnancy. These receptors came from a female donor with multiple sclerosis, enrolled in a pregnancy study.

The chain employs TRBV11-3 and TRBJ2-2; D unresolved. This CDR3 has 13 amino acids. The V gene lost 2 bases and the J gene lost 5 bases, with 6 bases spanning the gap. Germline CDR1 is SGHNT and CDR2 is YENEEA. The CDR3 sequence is CASSLPGTGELFF. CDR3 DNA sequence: TGTGCCAGCAGCTTACCCGGGACCGGGGAGCTGTTTTTT.

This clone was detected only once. CDR3 bases: TGTGCCAGCAGCGTTGGGGGGTACACTGAAGCTTTCTTT. This codes for CASSVGGYTEAFF. The chain has TRBV9 and TRBJ1-1, with a possible D match to TRBD1 (5 bases). In germline, CDR1 is SGDLS, CDR2 YYNGEE. The CDR3 runs 13 residues. Trimming stripped 2 bases from V and 3 bases from J, with 8 bases between.

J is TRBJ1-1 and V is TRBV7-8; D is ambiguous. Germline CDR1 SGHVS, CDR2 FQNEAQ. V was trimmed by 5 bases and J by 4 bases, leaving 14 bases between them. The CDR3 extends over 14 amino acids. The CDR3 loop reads CASSTRREITEAFF. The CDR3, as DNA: TGTGCCAGCAGCACCAGGCGGGAGATCACTGAAGCTTTCTTT.

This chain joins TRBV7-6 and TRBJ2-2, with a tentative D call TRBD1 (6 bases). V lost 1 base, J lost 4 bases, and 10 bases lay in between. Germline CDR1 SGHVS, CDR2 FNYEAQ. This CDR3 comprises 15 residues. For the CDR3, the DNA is TGTGCCAGCAGCTTAGAGGGGGAAGGCACCGGGGAGCTGTTTTTT. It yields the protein CASSLEGEGTGELFF.

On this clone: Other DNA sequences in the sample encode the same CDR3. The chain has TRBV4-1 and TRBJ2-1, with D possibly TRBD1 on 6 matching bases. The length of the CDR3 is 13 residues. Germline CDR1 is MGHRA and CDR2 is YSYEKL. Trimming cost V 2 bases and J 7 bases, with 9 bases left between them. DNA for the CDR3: TGCGCCAGCAGCCAACTCCAGGGGAATGAGCAGTTCTTC. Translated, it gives CASSQLQGNEQFF.

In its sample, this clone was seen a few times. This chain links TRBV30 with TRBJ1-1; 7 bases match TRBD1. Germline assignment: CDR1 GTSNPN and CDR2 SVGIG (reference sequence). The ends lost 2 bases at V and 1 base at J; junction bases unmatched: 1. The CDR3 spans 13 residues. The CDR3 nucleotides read TGTGCCTGGAGTCGACAGGGGAACACTGAAGCTTTCTTT. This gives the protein CAWSRQGNTEAFF.

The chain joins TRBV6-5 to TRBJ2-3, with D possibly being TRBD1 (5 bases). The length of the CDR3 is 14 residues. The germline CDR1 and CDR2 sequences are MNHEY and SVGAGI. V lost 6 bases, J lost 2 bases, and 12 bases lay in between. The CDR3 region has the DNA TGTGCCAGCAGCCAAGACAGTGCCACAGATACGCAGTATTTT. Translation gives CASSQDSATDTQYF.

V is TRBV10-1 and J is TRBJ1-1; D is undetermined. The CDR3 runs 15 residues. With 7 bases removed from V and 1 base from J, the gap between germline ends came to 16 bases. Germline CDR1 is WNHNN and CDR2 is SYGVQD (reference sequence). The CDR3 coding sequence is TGCGCCAGCAAGGTCGTGGAGACCTGGAACACTGAAGCTTTCTTT. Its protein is CASKVVETWNTEAFF.

The DNA of the CDR3 is TGTGCCAGCAGCTCGGGACTAGCGGGATCCGCAGGTGAGCAGTTCTTC. It encodes CASSSGLAGSAGEQFF. This chain links TRBV5-4 with TRBJ2-1; TRBD2 aligns across 13 bases. The germline CDR1 and CDR2 sequences are SGHNT and YYREEE (reference sequence). Germline trimming cut 3 bases from V and 9 bases from J; bases unmatched to any gene: 9. The CDR3 contains 16 residues. The entire variable domain, with the rest obtained from reference TRBV5-4 and TRBJ2-1, is as follows: ETGVTQSPTHLIKTRGQQVTLRCSSQSGHNTVSWYQQALGQGPQFIFQYYREEENGRGNFPPRFSGLQFPNYSSELNVNALELDDSALYLCASSSGLAGSAGEQFFGPGTRLTVL.

CDR3 protein: CASSSGLASTDTQYF. CDR3 sequence (DNA): TGCGCCAGCAGCTCGGGACTAGCGAGCACAGATACGCAGTATTTT. The V and J genes are TRBV5-1 and TRBJ2-3; 10 positions agree with TRBD2. V shed 3 bases, J shed 0 bases, and the junction held 1 base outside the gene matches. The V gene's germline CDR1 is SGHRS and CDR2 YFSETQ. The CDR3 is made up of 15 amino acids.

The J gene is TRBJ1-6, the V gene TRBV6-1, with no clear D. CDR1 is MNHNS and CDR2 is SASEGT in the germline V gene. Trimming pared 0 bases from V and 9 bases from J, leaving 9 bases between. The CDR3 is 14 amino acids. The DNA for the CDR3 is TGTGCCAGCAGTGAAGCAGGGCGGGTTTCACCCCTCCACTTT. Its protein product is CASSEAGRVSPLHF.

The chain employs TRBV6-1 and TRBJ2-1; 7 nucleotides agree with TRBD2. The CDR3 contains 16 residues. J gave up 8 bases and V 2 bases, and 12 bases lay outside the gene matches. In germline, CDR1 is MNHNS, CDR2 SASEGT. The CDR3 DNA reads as TGTGCCAGCAGTGAAAACTTTAGCGGGCCAAAGGATGAGCAGTTCTTC. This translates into CASSENFSGPKDEQFF.

The CDR3 loop is CASSQGQGRPEKLFF. Here the CDR3 DNA reads TGCGCCAGCAGCCAAGGGCAGGGGCGGCCTGAAAAACTGTTTTTT. V usage is TRBV4-1 and J usage is TRBJ1-4; D perhaps matches TRBD1 (6 bases). The ends were cut back, 1 base at V and 7 bases at J, with 13 bases in the middle. Germline V CDR1 and CDR2: MGHRA, YSYEKL. The CDR3 is 15 amino acids.

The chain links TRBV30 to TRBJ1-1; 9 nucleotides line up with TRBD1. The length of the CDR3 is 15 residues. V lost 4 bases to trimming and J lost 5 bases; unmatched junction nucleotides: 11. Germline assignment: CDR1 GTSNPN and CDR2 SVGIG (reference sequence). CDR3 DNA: TGTGCCTGGAAGCTTCTAGGGACAGGGCGGACTGAAGCTTTCTTT. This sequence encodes CAWKLLGTGRTEAFF.

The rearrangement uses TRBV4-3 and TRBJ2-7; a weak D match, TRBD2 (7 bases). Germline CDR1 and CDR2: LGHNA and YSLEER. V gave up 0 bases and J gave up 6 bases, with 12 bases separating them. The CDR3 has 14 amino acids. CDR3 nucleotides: TGCGCCAGCAGCCAAGATGGCGGGGGCCTCGAGCAGTACTTC. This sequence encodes CASSQDGGGLEQYF.

As DNA, the CDR3 is TGCGCCAGCTCTTTTGGACTGGGACTAGCGGGAGTGTCTGGGTACAATGAGCAGTTCTTC. It codes for CASSFGLGLAGVSGYNEQFF. The rearrangement links TRBV5-1 to TRBJ2-1, with 14 bases aligning to TRBD2. The CDR3 spans 20 residues. The ends lost 7 bases at V and 4 bases at J; junction bases unmatched: 19. Germline CDR1 is SGHRS and CDR2 is YFSETQ.

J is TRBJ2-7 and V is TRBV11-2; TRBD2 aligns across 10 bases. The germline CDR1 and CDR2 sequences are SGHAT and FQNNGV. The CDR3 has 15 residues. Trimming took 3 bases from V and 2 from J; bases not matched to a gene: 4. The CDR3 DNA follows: TGTGCCAGCAGCTTTACTAGCGGGACCACCTACGAGCAGTACTTC. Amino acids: CASSFTSGTTYEQYF.

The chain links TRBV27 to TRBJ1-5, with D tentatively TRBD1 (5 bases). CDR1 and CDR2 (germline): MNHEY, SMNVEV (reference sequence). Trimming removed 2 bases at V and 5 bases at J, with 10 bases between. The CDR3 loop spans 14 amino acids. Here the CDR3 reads CASSLQGTDQPQHF. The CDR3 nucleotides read TGTGCCAGCAGTTTACAGGGCACTGATCAGCCCCAGCATTTT.

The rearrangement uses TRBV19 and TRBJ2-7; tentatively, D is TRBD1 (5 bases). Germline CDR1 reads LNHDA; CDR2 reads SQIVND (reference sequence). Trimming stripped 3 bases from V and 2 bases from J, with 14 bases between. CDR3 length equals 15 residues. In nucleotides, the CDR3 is TGTGCCAGTAGTATTACGACGACAGTTCCCTACGAGCAGTACTTC. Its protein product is CASSITTTVPYEQYF.

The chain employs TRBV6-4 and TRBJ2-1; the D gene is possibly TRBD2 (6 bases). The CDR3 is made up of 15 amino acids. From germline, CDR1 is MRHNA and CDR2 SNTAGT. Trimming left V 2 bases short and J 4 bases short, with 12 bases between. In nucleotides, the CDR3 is TGTGCCAGCAGTGACGGAGCGGGTTCTTACAATGAGCAGTTCTTC. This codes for CASSDGAGSYNEQFF.

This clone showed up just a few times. CDR3: CAVFSGNTIYF. The CDR3 DNA is TGTGCCGTCTTCTCTGGAAACACCATATATTTT. The chain couples TRBV6-5 to TRBJ1-3; no clear D gene. The V gene's germline CDR1 is MNHEY and CDR2 SVGAGI. The CDR3 loop spans 11 amino acids. V lost 11 bases and J lost 0, with 5 bases in between.

CDR3 nucleotide sequence: TGTGCCAGCAGCCAGGCAGACACCGGGGAGCTGTTTTTT. Its translation is CASSQADTGELFF. This sequence joins TRBV7-9 and TRBJ2-2; unclear D gene. Germline values: CDR1 SEHNR, CDR2 FQNEAQ (reference sequence). V lost 5 bases and J lost 3, with 7 bases in between. CDR3 length: 13 residues.

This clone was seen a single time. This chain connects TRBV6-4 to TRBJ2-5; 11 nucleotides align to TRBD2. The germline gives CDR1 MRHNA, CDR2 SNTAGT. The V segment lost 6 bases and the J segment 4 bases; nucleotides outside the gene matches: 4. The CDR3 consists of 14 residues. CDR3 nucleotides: TGTGCCAGCAGCCCTCTAGCGGGAGGAGAGACCCAGTACTTC. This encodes CASSPLAGGETQYF.

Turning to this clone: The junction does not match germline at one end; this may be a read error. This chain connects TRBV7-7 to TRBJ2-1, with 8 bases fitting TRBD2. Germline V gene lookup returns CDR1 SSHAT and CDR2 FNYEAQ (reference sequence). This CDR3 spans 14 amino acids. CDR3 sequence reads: CASSRGLAGNEQFF. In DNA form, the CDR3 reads TGTGCTAGCAGCCGCGGACTAGCTGGCAATGAGCAGTTCTTC.

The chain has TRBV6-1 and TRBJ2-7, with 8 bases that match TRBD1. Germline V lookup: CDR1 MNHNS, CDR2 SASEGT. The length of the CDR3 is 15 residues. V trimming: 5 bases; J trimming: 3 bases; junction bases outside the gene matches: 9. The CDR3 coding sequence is TGTGCCAGCAGTTCGCCGGGGACAGGTGGCTACGAGCAGTACTTC. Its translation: CASSSPGTGGYEQYF.